The 3 T cell receptor beta chains reported below all come from one sample, sequenced in a study of T cells in women clearing cervical HPV infection. Sequencing was performed with immunoSEQ multiplex PCR; in TCRdb, only in-frame clones are kept and a portion is missing. The sample has approximately 30,000 clones. The sequenced sample consisted of blood buffy coat. These receptors all come from a woman between 18 and 70 years old with a cervical HPV16 infection that either progressed to CIN3+ or cleared (not recorded which).

As regards this clone: At one end the junction does not follow the germline gene, possibly because of a read error. The read halts 3 residues ahead of the CDR3 end, with the missing end drawn from the germline J gene. The gene calls are TRBV4-2 and TRBJ2-2; 11 bases are a match to TRBD1. Germline CDR1 and CDR2: LGHNA and YNFKEQ. The CDR3 is 17 residues long. CDR3 bases read: TGCGCCAGCAGCCAAGAGGGGGACAGGGGGAGGACCGGGGAG. This codes for CASSQEGDRGRTGE. The entire CDR3 is CASSQEGDRGRTGELFF.

As to this clone: Read data end 3 residues before the CDR3 end; the end is taken from the germline J gene. The chain couples TRBV19 to TRBJ2-7, with a possible D match to TRBD1 (5 bases). CDR3 length equals 15 residues. Germline CDR1 reads LNHDA; CDR2 reads SQIVND (reference sequence). Trimming took off 3 bases at V and 0 bases at J, with 12 bases between the two ends. CDR3: CASSMAGRGSYEQYF. The part of the CDR3 DNA that was read is TGTGCCAGTAGTATGGCTGGAAGGGGCTCCTACGAG.

As for this clone: From the germline J gene comes the end of the CDR3, since the read stops 3 residues before it. The chain employs TRBV14 and TRBJ1-2, with 9 bases identical to TRBD1. This CDR3 contains 16 residues. V lost 1 base, J lost 4 bases, and 7 bases stayed unmatched. The germline gives CDR1 SGHDN, CDR2 FVKESK. This chain's CDR3 is CASSQAGTGTLYGYTF. The part of the CDR3 DNA that was read is TGTGCCAGCAGCCAAGCCGGGACAGGGACTCTCTATGGC.